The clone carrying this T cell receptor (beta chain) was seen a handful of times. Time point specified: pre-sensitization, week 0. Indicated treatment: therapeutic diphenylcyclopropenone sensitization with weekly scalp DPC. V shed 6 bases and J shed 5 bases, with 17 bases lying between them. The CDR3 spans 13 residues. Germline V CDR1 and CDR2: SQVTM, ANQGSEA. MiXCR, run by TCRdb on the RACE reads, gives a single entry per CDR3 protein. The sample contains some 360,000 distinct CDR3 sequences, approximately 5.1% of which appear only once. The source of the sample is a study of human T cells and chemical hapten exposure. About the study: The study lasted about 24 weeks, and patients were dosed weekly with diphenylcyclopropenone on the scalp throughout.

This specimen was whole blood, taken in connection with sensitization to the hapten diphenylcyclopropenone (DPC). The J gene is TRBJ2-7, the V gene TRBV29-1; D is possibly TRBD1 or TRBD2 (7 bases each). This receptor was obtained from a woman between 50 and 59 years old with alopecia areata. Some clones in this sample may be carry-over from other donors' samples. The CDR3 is CSVRQGGTHEQYF. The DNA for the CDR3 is TGCAGCGTACGTCAGGGGGGGACTCACGAGCAGTACTTC.